These 8 T cell receptor beta chains were sequenced from one sample in a study of cytomegalovirus exposure and HLA in healthy donors. The table came from immunoSEQ multiplex PCR; TCRdb's copy has only in-frame clones and leaves some out. The data contain around 180,000 clones, 86% of them seen just once; the ten biggest clones take up 1.4% to 1.5%. What was sequenced was PBMCs. These receptors were collected from a woman aged 18-30 years in good health and CMV-seronegative.

The chain combines TRBV5-4 with TRBJ2-7, with 10 bases fitting TRBD2. Germline CDR1 is SGHNT and CDR2 is YYREEE (reference sequence). This CDR3 is 15 amino acids long. Trimming cost V 4 bases and J 2 bases; bases outside gene matches: 6. Here the CDR3 DNA reads TGTGCCAGCAGCCCGGAGCGGGGGGGAGCCTACGAGCAGTACTTC. Residues: CASSPERGGAYEQYF.

The gene calls are TRBV19 and TRBJ2-7; TRBD2 might be the D (6 bases). Germline V CDR1 and CDR2: LNHDA, SQIVND (reference sequence). This CDR3 spans 16 amino acids. Trimming stripped 3 bases from V and 3 bases from J, with 18 bases between. The CDR3 sequence is CASSMSHGGDFYEQYF. The DNA of the CDR3 is TGTGCCAGTAGTATGTCCCACGGCGGGGACTTCTACGAGCAGTACTTC.

This rearrangement joins TRBV9 to TRBJ1-2; D remains unclear. Germline V gene data show CDR1 as SGDLS and CDR2 as YYNGEE. V was trimmed by 0 bases and J by 2 bases, leaving 11 bases between them. The CDR3 is made up of 15 amino acids. CDR3 sequence: CASSVGGVGNYGYTF. The CDR3 DNA sequence: TGTGCCAGCAGCGTAGGAGGCGTCGGAAACTATGGCTACACCTTC.

J is TRBJ2-1 and V is TRBV5-1; 9 bases map to TRBD1. CDR1 and CDR2 (germline): SGHRS, YFSETQ. With 4 bases clipped from V and 9 bases from J, the junction kept 11 bases outside the gene matches. The CDR3 has 15 amino acids. CDR3 nucleotides: TGCGCCAGCAGCCGCGGGACAGGGTATAGTACTGAGCAGTTCTTC. Protein: CASSRGTGYSTEQFF.

The chain carries TRBV6-5 and TRBJ1-1, with D unclear. V lost 8 bases to trimming and J lost 1 base, with 11 bases between them. This CDR3 comprises 13 residues. Germline assignment: CDR1 MNHEY and CDR2 SVGAGI. For the CDR3, the DNA is TGTGCCAGCGGAAGGCGGGAGAACACTGAAGCTTTCTTT. Protein product: CASGRRENTEAFF.

In this sample, this clone turned up once. V usage is TRBV6-5 and J usage is TRBJ2-1; 8 bases align to TRBD2. V was clipped by 6 bases and J by 8 bases; unmatched bases: 12. The CDR3 consists of 15 residues. Looked up from germline, CDR1 is MNHEY and CDR2 is SVGAGI. CDR3 protein: CASSHTSGPLDEQFF. The CDR3 DNA follows: TGTGCCAGCAGCCATACTAGCGGCCCTCTGGATGAGCAGTTCTTC.

This chain joins TRBV19 and TRBJ2-1; possible D gene TRBD1, 5 bases. Germline CDR1 and CDR2: LNHDA and SQIVND (reference sequence). There are 16 residues in the CDR3. The V gene lost 1 base and the J gene lost 3 bases, with 13 bases spanning the gap. The CDR3 spells CASSIGRQSLYNEQFF. The CDR3 DNA reads TGTGCCAGTAGTATAGGGCGACAGAGCCTCTACAATGAGCAGTTCTTC.

The chain is built from TRBV5-1 and TRBJ2-3; 12 bases are a match to TRBD2. CDR1 and CDR2 (germline): SGHRS, YFSETQ. CDR3 length equals 19 residues. After removal of 0 bases from V and 0 bases from J, the junction contained 8 bases not matched to a gene. CDR3 loop: CASSLGRTSGTGSTDTQYF. In nucleotides, the CDR3 is TGCGCCAGCAGCTTGGGGCGGACTAGCGGGACGGGGAGCACAGATACGCAGTATTTT.